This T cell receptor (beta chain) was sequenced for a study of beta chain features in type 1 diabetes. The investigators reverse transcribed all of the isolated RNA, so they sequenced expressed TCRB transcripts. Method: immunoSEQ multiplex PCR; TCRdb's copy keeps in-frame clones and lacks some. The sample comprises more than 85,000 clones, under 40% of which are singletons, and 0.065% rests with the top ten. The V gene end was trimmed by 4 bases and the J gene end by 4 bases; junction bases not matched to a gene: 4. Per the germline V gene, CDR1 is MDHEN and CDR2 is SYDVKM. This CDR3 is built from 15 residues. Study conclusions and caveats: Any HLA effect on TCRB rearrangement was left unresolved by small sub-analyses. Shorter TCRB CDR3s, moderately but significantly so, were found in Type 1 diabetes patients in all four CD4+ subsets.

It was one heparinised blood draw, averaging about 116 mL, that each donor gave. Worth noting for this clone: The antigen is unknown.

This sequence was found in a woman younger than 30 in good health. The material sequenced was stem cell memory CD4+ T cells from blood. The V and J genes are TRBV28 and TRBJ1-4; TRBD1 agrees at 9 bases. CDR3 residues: CASSSQGAHNEKLFF. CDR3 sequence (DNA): TGTGCCAGCAGTTCACAGGGGGCGCATAATGAAAAACTGTTTTTT.